These 26 T cell receptor beta chains originate from one sample sequenced in a study of PD-1 blockade in classical Hodgkin lymphoma. Sequenced by immunoSEQ multiplex PCR; TCRdb stores in-frame clones only, minus some. Of about 90,000 clones listed, 75% to 90% are singletons. All the patients suffered relapse after autologous stem cell transplantation, and brentuximab vedotin exposure differed. The material was peripheral blood mononuclear cells (PBMCs), obtained before the second cycle of nivolumab. The source is a human donor with classical Hodgkin lymphoma.

V usage is TRBV4-1 and J usage is TRBJ2-1, with 8 positions matching TRBD2. Germline CDR1 is MGHRA and CDR2 is YSYEKL. V shed 4 bases, J shed 0 bases, and the junction held 5 bases outside the gene matches. This CDR3 comprises 16 residues. Here the CDR3 reads CASSRTSGSSYNEQFF. The CDR3 nucleotides are TGCGCCAGCAGCCGCACTAGCGGCAGCTCCTACAATGAGCAGTTCTTC.

Remarks on this clone: The same CDR3 can be traced to other DNA sequences in this sample. V gene TRBV6-5 combines with J gene TRBJ2-1, with D possibly being TRBD1 or TRBD2 (6 bases each). Germline V gene data show CDR1 as MNHEY and CDR2 as SVGAGI. V gave up 2 bases and J gave up 6 bases, with 11 bases separating them. The CDR3 sequence is 14 residues long. CDR3 region: CASSYVGGGNEQFF. In DNA, the CDR3 is TGTGCCAGCAGTTACGTGGGGGGCGGCAATGAGCAGTTCTTC.

V gene TRBV19 combines with J gene TRBJ1-1; TRBD1 aligns across 8 bases. The CDR3 spans 15 residues. Per the germline V gene, CDR1 is LNHDA and CDR2 is SQIVND (reference sequence). Trimming removed 5 bases from V and 0 bases from J; junction bases left unmatched: 5. In nucleotides, the CDR3 is TGTGCCAGTAGTGGGGACAGGCCCCTGAACACTGAAGCTTTCTTT. This codes for CASSGDRPLNTEAFF.

V gene TRBV18 combines with J gene TRBJ2-5; no reliable D call. The length of the CDR3 is 13 residues. The V and J ends lost 0 bases and 5 bases respectively, with 7 bases between them. Germline lookup yields CDR1 KGHSH and CDR2 LQKENI. The CDR3 coding sequence is TGTGCCAGCTCACCACCTTCTGCGGAGACCCAGTACTTC. Translation: CASSPPSAETQYF.

The chain has TRBV29-1 and TRBJ2-5; TRBD1 matches at 9 bases. The J segment lost 4 bases and the V segment lost 8 bases, leaving 8 bases of the junction unmatched. This CDR3 contains 13 residues. Germline CDR1 reads SQVTM; CDR2 reads ANQGSEA. CDR3 coding DNA: TGCAGCCATGGGGGGGGACAGGGAGAGACCCAGTACTTC. Translation: CSHGGGQGETQYF.

The chain has TRBV10-1 and TRBJ2-1, with D unresolved. CDR1 and CDR2 (germline): WNHNN, SYGVQD (reference sequence). V lost 3 bases, J lost 6 bases, and 6 bases lay in between. This CDR3 has 12 amino acids. The CDR3 DNA follows: TGCGCCAGCAGTGATCCTAGCAATGAGCAGTTCTTC. Protein product: CASSDPSNEQFF.

Only one count was recorded for this clone. The V gene is TRBV28, the J gene TRBJ1-4; 7 bases fit TRBD1. V shed 6 bases, J shed 7 bases, and the junction held 5 bases outside the gene matches. The CDR3 spans 13 residues. Germline CDR1 MDHEN, CDR2 SYDVKM. Here the CDR3 DNA reads TGTGCCAGCAGAGCCGGGACAGTTGAAAAACTGTTTTTT. It encodes CASRAGTVEKLFF.

The chain couples TRBV7-6 to TRBJ2-7, with TRBD2 matching 14 bases. Losses at the gene ends were 2 bases for V and 5 bases for J; bases not matched to a gene: 11. This CDR3 has 18 residues. In germline, CDR1 is SGHVS, CDR2 FNYEAQ. DNA for the CDR3: TGTGCCAGCAGCTTAACCGGACTAGCGGGGGGCCCTCGGCACGAGCAGTACTTC. Its protein product is CASSLTGLAGGPRHEQYF.

The rearrangement links TRBV13 to TRBJ2-3; 10 bases map to TRBD2. CDR3 length equals 15 residues. Germline V gene lookup returns CDR1 PRHDT and CDR2 FYEKMQ (reference sequence). V trimming: 4 bases; J trimming: 2 bases; junction bases outside the gene matches: 3. As DNA, the CDR3 is TGTGCCAGCAGCTCTGGACTAGCGGTCACAGATACGCAGTATTTT. Protein product: CASSSGLAVTDTQYF.

The chain links TRBV19 to TRBJ2-2, with a possible D match to TRBD2 (5 bases). Germline values: CDR1 LNHDA, CDR2 SQIVND (reference sequence). This CDR3 comprises 16 residues. The ends were cut back, 10 bases at V and 2 bases at J, with 20 bases in the middle. The CDR3 here is CATHSPPGRNTGELFF. The DNA for the CDR3 is TGTGCCACCCACTCCCCGCCGGGGAGAAACACCGGGGAGCTGTTTTTT.

The chain combines TRBV23-1 with TRBJ2-2; 10 bases align to TRBD2. TRBV23-1 is classed as an ORF, of uncertain function. J was trimmed by 8 bases and V by 3 bases; bases with no gene match: 3. The CDR3 length is 14 residues. The CDR3 sequence is CASSHLAGAGELFF. The CDR3 region has the DNA TGCGCCAGCAGTCACCTAGCGGGAGCGGGGGAGCTGTTTTTT.

This clone was found a few times. The genes are TRBV2 and TRBJ2-7; TRBD1 matches at 8 bases. Trimming removed 7 bases from V and 6 bases from J; junction bases left unmatched: 8. CDR1 is SNHLY, CDR2 FYNNEI, per germline. The CDR3 is 13 amino acids. The CDR3 sequence: CASKQGARGEQYF. In DNA, the CDR3 is TGTGCCAGCAAGCAGGGGGCGAGGGGCGAGCAGTACTTC.

The chain couples TRBV11-2 to TRBJ2-1, with D perhaps TRBD1 (6 bases). CDR3 length equals 14 residues. Trimming removed 5 bases at V and 8 bases at J, with 16 bases between. Germline V gives CDR1 SGHAT, CDR2 FQNNGV. CDR3 sequence (DNA): TGTGCCAGCAGCCCTAGAAACAGGGCCTATGAGCAGTTCTTC. The encoded protein is CASSPRNRAYEQFF.

The chain has TRBV7-9 and TRBJ1-1; D is uncertain. With 3 bases removed from V and 6 bases from J, the gap between germline ends came to 5 bases. The CDR3 length is 11 residues. CDR1 and CDR2 (germline): SEHNR, FQNEAQ (reference sequence). The CDR3 nucleotides read TGTGCCAGCAGCTTCTCTGCTGAAGCTTTCTTT. It translates to CASSFSAEAFF.

J is TRBJ2-1 and V is TRBV15; maybe TRBD1 (5 bases). Trimming removed 0 bases at V and 3 bases at J, with 12 bases between. CDR3 size: 16 residues. CDR1 and CDR2 (germline): LNHNV, YYDKDF (reference sequence). The CDR3 is CATSRETATSYNEQFF. The CDR3 bases are TGTGCCACCAGCAGAGAGACAGCTACAAGCTACAATGAGCAGTTCTTC.

The chain carries TRBV6-1 and TRBJ2-2, with D maybe TRBD2 (5 bases). Germline values: CDR1 MNHNS, CDR2 SASEGT. This CDR3 has 13 amino acids. The germline V and J ends were trimmed by 4 bases and 6 bases, with 9 bases remaining between them. The chain's CDR3 is CASSGRGPGELFF. CDR3 DNA: TGTGCCAGCAGTGGTCGGGGTCCCGGGGAGCTGTTTTTT.

This sequence joins TRBV6-1 and TRBJ2-7; TRBD1 is a possible D gene (5 bases). The germline V gene encodes CDR1 MNHNS and CDR2 SASEGT. This CDR3 region has 12 residues. V was trimmed by 4 bases and J by 5 bases, leaving 9 bases between them. This chain's CDR3 is CASSGQQHEQYF. CDR3 nucleotide sequence: TGTGCCAGCAGTGGACAGCAGCACGAGCAGTACTTC.

This clone was recorded only once. J is TRBJ2-7 and V is TRBV5-6, with TRBD1 as a possible D gene (6 bases). V lost 0 bases to trimming and J lost 10 bases, with 14 bases between them. Germline V CDR1 and CDR2: SGHDT, YYEEEE. The CDR3 extends over 13 amino acids. The DNA for the CDR3 is TGTGCCAGCAGCTTGGCGGGGACACCCCTACAGTACTTC. Protein product: CASSLAGTPLQYF.

This clone came up once. This chain joins TRBV27 and TRBJ2-7; the D gene is possibly TRBD2 (5 bases). Germline V lookup: CDR1 MNHEY, CDR2 SMNVEV (reference sequence). V lost 2 bases to trimming and J lost 3 bases, with 11 bases between them. The CDR3 length is 14 residues. The CDR3 DNA reads TGTGCCAGCAGTTTAAGAGGGCTGATCTACGAGCAGTACTTC. Its translation: CASSLRGLIYEQYF.

This chain links TRBV19 with TRBJ1-4; TRBD1 matches at 10 bases. Germline loops: CDR1 LNHDA, CDR2 SQIVND (reference sequence). This CDR3 has 15 amino acids. J was trimmed by 7 bases and V by 7 bases; bases with no gene match: 9. In DNA, the CDR3 is TGTGCCAGTAATCCGACAGGGGGCCAGATTGAAAAACTGTTTTTT. It translates to CASNPTGGQIEKLFF.

The rearrangement uses TRBV5-6 and TRBJ1-4; 7 bases align to TRBD1. CDR3 size: 15 residues. Per germline, CDR1 SGHDT and CDR2 YYEEEE. V was clipped by 4 bases and J by 3 bases; unmatched bases: 6. This chain's CDR3 is CASSLGTESNEKLFF. In DNA form, the CDR3 reads TGTGCCAGCAGCCTCGGGACAGAATCTAATGAAAAACTGTTTTTT.

V is TRBV6-5 and J is TRBJ2-7; 14 bases align to TRBD2. The germline CDR1 and CDR2 sequences are MNHEY and SVGAGI. V gave up 5 bases and J gave up 9 bases; unmatched junction bases: 6. The CDR3 extends over 14 amino acids. The CDR3: CASSPGTSGSVQYF. Written as DNA, the CDR3 is TGTGCCAGCAGTCCCGGGACTAGCGGGAGTGTGCAGTACTTC.

The chain carries TRBV19 and TRBJ2-1, with TRBD1 matching 7 bases. The CDR3 is made up of 15 amino acids. Trimming at V came to 5 bases and at J to 0 bases, leaving 4 bases not matched to a gene. Germline CDR1 and CDR2: LNHDA and SQIVND (reference sequence). The CDR3 spells CASSARDSSYNEQFF. CDR3 DNA sequence: TGTGCCAGTAGTGCCCGGGACAGCTCCTACAATGAGCAGTTCTTC.

V is TRBV4-1 and J is TRBJ1-1, with TRBD1 identical over 12 bases. The CDR3 runs to 18 residues. Per germline, CDR1 MGHRA and CDR2 YSYEKL. J was trimmed by 6 bases and V by 1 base; bases with no gene match: 12. As DNA, the CDR3 is TGCGCCAGCAGCCAAGGCCTGGGACAGGGGGCGAATTCGGCTGAAGCTTTCTTT. This sequence encodes CASSQGLGQGANSAEAFF.

The chain links TRBV10-3 to TRBJ2-2, with D perhaps TRBD1 (6 bases). Trimming stripped 0 bases from V and 4 bases from J, with 15 bases between. Per the germline V gene, CDR1 is ENHRY and CDR2 is SYGVKD. The CDR3 length is 17 residues. DNA of the CDR3: TGTGCCATCAGTGAGTCGACAAGGACAGTGAGCACCGGGGAGCTGTTTTTT. Translated: CAISESTRTVSTGELFF.

The chain links TRBV18 to TRBJ2-1; maybe TRBD1 (6 bases). The germline CDR1 and CDR2 sequences are KGHSH and LQKENI. The CDR3 is 14 residues long. Between the trimmed V and J ends, which lost 3 bases and 7 bases, there was a span of 13 bases. CDR3 sequence: CASSPRQARNEQFF. The DNA for the CDR3 is TGTGCCAGCTCACCCCGACAGGCCCGAAATGAGCAGTTCTTC. Supplemented by reference TRBV18 and TRBJ2-1, the full variable domain reads NAGVMQNPRHLVRRRGQEARLRCSPMKGHSHVYWYRQLPEEGLKFMVYLQKENIIDESGMPKERFSAEFPKEGPSILRIQQVVRGDSAAYFCASSPRQARNEQFFGPGTRLTVL.